The 20 T cell receptor beta chains below were found in one sample sequenced in a study of T cell changes during pregnancy in multiple sclerosis. Sequencing was performed with immunoSEQ multiplex PCR; in TCRdb, only in-frame clones are kept and a portion is missing. The profile shows tens of thousands of clones, over 75% of them singletons. The starting material was peripheral blood, obtained in the first trimester of pregnancy. The receptors were sampled from a female donor in good health, enrolled as a control in a pregnancy study.

CDR3 in amino acids: CASSLRDSNLISYNEQFF. The DNA of the CDR3 is TGTGCCAGCAGCTTACGGGACTCTAACCTTATCTCCTACAATGAGCAGTTCTTC. The chain joins TRBV7-9 to TRBJ2-1; D perhaps matches TRBD2 (6 bases). The CDR3 is 18 amino acids. V lost 2 bases to trimming and J lost 0 bases, with 17 bases between them. CDR1 and CDR2 from the germline V gene are SEHNR and FQNEAQ (reference sequence). Together with reference TRBV7-9 and TRBJ2-1, the CDR3 gives the full variable domain: DTGVSQNPRHKITKRGQNVTFRCDPISEHNRLYWYRQTLGQGPEFLTYFQNEAQLEKSRLLSDRFSAERPKGSFSTLEIQRTEQGDSAMYLCASSLRDSNLISYNEQFFGPGTRLTVL.

This chain uses TRBV30 with TRBJ1-3; 12 bases agree with TRBD1. CDR1 and CDR2 (germline): GTSNPN, SVGIG (reference sequence). The trim removed 3 bases at V and 5 bases at J, leaving 5 bases unmatched. This CDR3 region has 15 residues. Here the CDR3 reads CAWSRGQGARNTIYF. The CDR3 DNA reads as TGTGCCTGGAGCCGGGGACAGGGGGCGCGAAACACCATATATTTT.

The J gene is TRBJ1-6, the V gene TRBV18, with 10 bases fitting TRBD1. The germline CDR1 and CDR2 sequences are KGHSH and LQKENI. The V and J ends lost 0 bases and 8 bases, in that order; junction bases with no gene match: 1. There are 15 residues in the CDR3. The CDR3 DNA follows: TGTGCCAGCTCACCACCGGACAGGGGGGATTCACCCCTCCACTTT. Its translation: CASSPPDRGDSPLHF.

This rearrangement joins TRBV5-4 to TRBJ2-5; tentatively, D is TRBD1 (6 bases). The CDR3 spans 13 residues. Germline values: CDR1 SGHNT, CDR2 YYREEE (reference sequence). Between the trimmed V and J ends, which lost 7 bases and 4 bases, there was a span of 14 bases. CDR3 sequence (DNA): TGTGCCAGCCACCCCCAGGGGTCAGAGACCCAGTACTTC. Its translation is CASHPQGSETQYF.

The chain joins TRBV18 to TRBJ1-4; maybe TRBD1 (5 bases). Germline assignment: CDR1 KGHSH and CDR2 LQKENI. CDR3 length equals 16 residues. Trimming left V 3 bases short and J 0 bases short, with 11 bases between. The CDR3 reads CASSPRQGATNEKLFF. The CDR3 nucleotides are TGTGCCAGCTCACCGAGGCAGGGCGCAACTAATGAAAAACTGTTTTTT.

The rearrangement links TRBV7-9 to TRBJ1-4, with TRBD1 matching 8 bases. V lost 6 bases, J lost 3 bases, and 12 bases stayed unmatched. The CDR3 is made up of 17 amino acids. Germline lookup yields CDR1 SEHNR and CDR2 FQNEAQ (reference sequence). In nucleotides, the CDR3 is TGTGCCAGCAGGAAAGGGACAGGTTACGTGGCTAATGAAAAACTGTTTTTT. Encoded protein: CASRKGTGYVANEKLFF.

This chain connects TRBV5-4 to TRBJ2-1; 8 bases agree with TRBD2. The CDR3 spans 13 residues. Unmatched junction bases numbered 7, after V lost 0 bases and J lost 14 bases. In germline, CDR1 is SGHNT, CDR2 YYREEE (reference sequence). This CDR3 reads CASSLDPAGDEFF. The CDR3 DNA follows: TGTGCCAGCAGCTTGGATCCAGCGGGAGATGAGTTCTTC.

This clone has only a few counts. The V gene is TRBV14, the J gene TRBJ2-1, with 10 bases lining up with TRBD2. Germline CDR1 and CDR2: SGHDN and FVKESK. The V segment lost 0 bases and the J segment 8 bases; nucleotides outside the gene matches: 16. This CDR3 is built from 19 residues. The CDR3 loop is CASSQDSGAGGFRFDEQFF. In nucleotides, the CDR3 is TGTGCCAGCAGCCAAGATAGTGGAGCGGGAGGGTTTCGATTCGATGAGCAGTTCTTC. The variable domain in full, completed from reference TRBV14 and TRBJ2-1, reads EAGVTQFPSHSVIEKGQTVTLRCDPISGHDNLYWYRRVMGKEIKFLLHFVKESKQDESGMPNNRFLAERTGGTYSTLKVQPAELEDSGVYFCASSQDSGAGGFRFDEQFFGPGTRLTVL.

V is TRBV6-5 and J is TRBJ2-7; 11 bases match TRBD2. Germline V gene lookup returns CDR1 MNHEY and CDR2 SVGAGI. Trimming removed 4 bases from V and 6 bases from J; junction bases left unmatched: 11. This CDR3 contains 16 residues. CDR3 nucleotide sequence: TGTGCCAGCAGTTCATTAGCGGGAGGGCGAGGTATCGAGCAGTACTTC. Protein: CASSSLAGGRGIEQYF.

Only a few counts were recorded for this clone. The DNA of the CDR3 is TGCGCCAGCAGCCGGGGGACAGGGGGTTTAGGAGAGACCCAGTACTTC. Its translation is CASSRGTGGLGETQYF. V gene TRBV5-1 combines with J gene TRBJ2-5, with 11 positions matching TRBD1. V dropped 4 bases and J dropped 4; count of bases not matched to a gene: 9. Per the germline V gene, CDR1 is SGHRS and CDR2 is YFSETQ. The CDR3 loop spans 16 amino acids.

V is TRBV28 and J is TRBJ1-5; 7 bases are shared with TRBD1. There are 14 residues in the CDR3. CDR1 is MDHEN and CDR2 is SYDVKM in the germline V gene. V was pared by 8 bases and J by 6 bases, with 10 bases of the junction left unmatched. Here the CDR3 reads CASSLGTAGQPQHF. As DNA, the CDR3 is TGTGCCAGCTCCCTAGGGACAGCGGGTCAGCCCCAGCATTTT. Combining the CDR3 with reference TRBV28 and TRBJ1-5 gives the whole variable domain DVKVTQSSRYLVKRTGEKVFLECVQDMDHENMFWYRQDPGLGLRLIYFSYDVKMKEKGDIPEGYSVSREKKERFSLILESASTNQTSMYLCASSLGTAGQPQHFGDGTRLSIL.

This sequence joins TRBV4-1 and TRBJ2-3; possibly TRBD2 for D (5 bases). V lost 1 base and J lost 6, with 17 bases in between. Germline assignment: CDR1 MGHRA and CDR2 YSYEKL. The CDR3 runs to 16 residues. As DNA, the CDR3 is TGCGCCAGCAGCCAAGGGCAAGGTACTAGTAAGGATACGCAGTATTTT. Protein product: CASSQGQGTSKDTQYF.

This chain joins TRBV4-1 and TRBJ2-7, with 7 bases identical to TRBD2. The CDR3 extends over 17 amino acids. The germline gives CDR1 MGHRA, CDR2 YSYEKL. J gave up 4 bases and V 1 base, and 13 bases lay outside the gene matches. The CDR3 loop is CASSQVFGGSLGYEQYF. CDR3 bases: TGCGCCAGCAGCCAAGTCTTCGGCGGGAGCCTAGGGTACGAGCAGTACTTC.

The CDR3 DNA reads as TGTGCCAGCAGTTTACCCCTCTTTGAAGCTTTCTTT. This translates into CASSLPLFEAFF. The chain is built from TRBV28 and TRBJ1-1, with no clear D. The CDR3 sequence is 12 residues long. CDR1 MDHEN and CDR2 SYDVKM come from the germline V gene. V was shortened by 2 bases and J by 7 bases, with 8 bases between the two germline ends.

The chain is built from TRBV13 and TRBJ1-2; 7 positions match TRBD1. The CDR3 spans 15 residues. Trimming cost V 5 bases and J 4 bases; bases outside gene matches: 10. Germline V gene sequence: CDR1 PRHDT, CDR2 FYEKMQ (reference sequence). The CDR3 region is CASSLRDSSVYGYTF. The DNA of the CDR3 is TGTGCCAGCAGCCTCCGGGACAGCAGCGTCTATGGCTACACCTTC.

This clone appeared once. V is TRBV5-1 and J is TRBJ2-7; TRBD1 aligns across 10 bases. Germline-derived CDR1 and CDR2 are SGHRS and YFSETQ. This CDR3 has 14 residues. V dropped 3 bases and J dropped 5; count of bases not matched to a gene: 5. CDR3 nucleotides: TGCGCCAGCAGCTCGACAGGGGGCCCGAACGAGCAGTACTTC. It encodes CASSSTGGPNEQYF. Drawing the rest from reference TRBV5-1 and TRBJ2-7, the complete variable domain is KAGVTQTPRYLIKTRGQQVTLSCSPISGHRSVSWYQQTPGQGLQFLFEYFSETQRNKGNFPGRFSGRQFSNSRSEMNVSTLELGDSALYLCASSSTGGPNEQYFGPGTRLTVT.

The chain couples TRBV6-4 to TRBJ2-1; D not certain. The germline V gene encodes CDR1 MRHNA and CDR2 SNTAGT. The V end lost 0 bases, the J end lost 7 bases, and 16 bases lay between the germline ends. The CDR3 extends over 16 amino acids. CDR3 in amino acids: CASSDSRVRMANEQFF. The CDR3 DNA reads as TGTGCCAGCAGTGACTCTCGGGTTAGGATGGCGAATGAGCAGTTCTTC.

This CDR3 reads CASSPSGGSAVGELFF. The CDR3 coding sequence is TGTGCCAGCAGCCCCTCGGGGGGATCGGCGGTCGGGGAGCTGTTTTTT. The chain is built from TRBV9 and TRBJ2-2; the match to TRBD2 covers 7 bases. Trimming took 4 bases from V and 7 from J; bases not matched to a gene: 13. Germline V gives CDR1 SGDLS, CDR2 YYNGEE. This CDR3 comprises 16 residues.

V and J are TRBV10-3 and TRBJ2-2; tentatively, D is TRBD1 (6 bases). The CDR3 sequence is 14 residues long. Germline-derived CDR1 and CDR2 are ENHRY and SYGVKD. Deletions cut 6 bases from V and 3 bases from J, with 11 bases between. The CDR3 DNA sequence: TGTGCCATCAGGGACAGCCCAGACACCGGGGAGCTGTTTTTT. This gives the protein CAIRDSPDTGELFF.

The chain links TRBV6-1 to TRBJ1-6, with no clear D. V was cut by 0 bases and J by 9 bases, with 12 bases left in between. The CDR3 totals 15 residues. Germline V gene data show CDR1 as MNHNS and CDR2 as SASEGT. CDR3 in amino acids: CASSEADDRGSPLHF. In nucleotides, the CDR3 is TGTGCCAGCAGTGAAGCAGACGATCGCGGTTCACCCCTCCACTTT.